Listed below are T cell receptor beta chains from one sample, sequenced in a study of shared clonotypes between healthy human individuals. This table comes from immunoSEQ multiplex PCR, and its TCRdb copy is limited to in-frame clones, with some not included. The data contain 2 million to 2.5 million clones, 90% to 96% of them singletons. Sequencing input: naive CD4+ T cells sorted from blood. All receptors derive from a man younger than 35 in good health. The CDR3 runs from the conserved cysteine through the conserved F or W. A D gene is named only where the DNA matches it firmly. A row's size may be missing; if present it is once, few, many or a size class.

cdr3_aa: CASSLTWMVTYEQYF; cdr3_nt: TGTGCCAGCAGCTTGACTTGGATGGTTACCTACGAGCAGTACTTC; clone_size: -; j_call: TRBJ2-7; d_call: -; v_call: TRBV7-8
cdr3_aa: CASSLGGSGRLNTGELFF; cdr3_nt: TGTGCCAGCAGCTTAGGGGGTAGCGGGAGACTCAACACCGGGGAGCTGTTTTTT; clone_size: once; j_call: TRBJ2-2; d_call: TRBD2; v_call: TRBV7-2
cdr3_aa: CASKSGTGKQPQHF; cdr3_nt: TGTGCCAGCAAATCGGGGACAGGGAAGCAGCCCCAGCATTTT; clone_size: -; j_call: TRBJ1-5; d_call: TRBD1; v_call: TRBV6-1
cdr3_aa: CASSSNGHGEAFF; cdr3_nt: TGCGCCAGCAGCTCTAATGGACACGGTGAAGCTTTCTTT; clone_size: -; j_call: TRBJ1-1; d_call: -; v_call: TRBV5-1
cdr3_aa: CASSYLAGGRTDTQYF; cdr3_nt: TGTGCCAGCAGTTACCTAGCGGGAGGGCGCACAGATACGCAGTATTTT; clone_size: -; j_call: TRBJ2-3; d_call: TRBD2; v_call: TRBV6-6
cdr3_aa: CASSSTAQADIQYF; cdr3_nt: TGTGCCAGCAGCTCCACGGCGCAGGCGGACATTCAGTACTTC; clone_size: -; j_call: TRBJ2-4; d_call: -; v_call: TRBV13
cdr3_aa: CASSERGSGANVLTF; cdr3_nt: TGTGCCAGCAGTGAACGGGGCTCTGGGGCCAACGTCCTGACTTTC; clone_size: -; j_call: TRBJ2-6; d_call: -; v_call: TRBV2
cdr3_aa: CSVGRQGETQYF; cdr3_nt: TGCAGCGTTGGGCGACAAGGAGAGACCCAGTACTTC; clone_size: -; j_call: TRBJ2-5; d_call: -; v_call: TRBV29-1
cdr3_aa: CASSRGPGNQPQHF; cdr3_nt: TGTGCCAGCAGCCGGGGGCCGGGCAATCAGCCCCAGCATTTT; clone_size: -; j_call: TRBJ1-5; d_call: -; v_call: TRBV2
cdr3_aa: CASSYSSAGTVYEQYF; cdr3_nt: TGTGCCAGCAGTTACTCATCAGCCGGGACAGTATACGAGCAGTACTTC; clone_size: -; j_call: TRBJ2-7; d_call: TRBD1; v_call: TRBV6-5